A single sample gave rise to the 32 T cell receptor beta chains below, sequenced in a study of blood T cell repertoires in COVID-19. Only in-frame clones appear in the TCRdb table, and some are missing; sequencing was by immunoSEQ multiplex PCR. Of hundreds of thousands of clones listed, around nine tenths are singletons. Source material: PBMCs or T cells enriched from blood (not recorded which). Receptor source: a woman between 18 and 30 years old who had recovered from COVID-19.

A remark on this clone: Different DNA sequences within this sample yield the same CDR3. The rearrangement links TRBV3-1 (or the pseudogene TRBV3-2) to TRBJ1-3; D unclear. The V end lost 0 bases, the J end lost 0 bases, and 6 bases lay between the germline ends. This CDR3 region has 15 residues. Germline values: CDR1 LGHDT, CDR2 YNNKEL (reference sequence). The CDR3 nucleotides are TGTGCCAGCAGCCAAGATCTAATCTCTGGAAACACCATATATTTT. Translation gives CASSQDLISGNTIYF.

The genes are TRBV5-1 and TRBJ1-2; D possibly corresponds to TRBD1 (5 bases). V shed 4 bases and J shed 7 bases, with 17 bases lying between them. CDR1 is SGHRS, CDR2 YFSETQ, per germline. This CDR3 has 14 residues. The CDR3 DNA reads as TGCGCCAGCAGCATCCTTGGGGGAGGTTCTGGCTACACCTTC. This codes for CASSILGGGSGYTF.

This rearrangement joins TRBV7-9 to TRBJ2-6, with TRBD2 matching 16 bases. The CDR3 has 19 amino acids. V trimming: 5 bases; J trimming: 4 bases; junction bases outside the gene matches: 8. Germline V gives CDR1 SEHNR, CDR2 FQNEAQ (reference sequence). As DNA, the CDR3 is TGTGCCAGCAGCGCCGGGACTAGCGGGAGGGGGTTCGGGGCCAACGTCCTGACTTTC. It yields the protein CASSAGTSGRGFGANVLTF.

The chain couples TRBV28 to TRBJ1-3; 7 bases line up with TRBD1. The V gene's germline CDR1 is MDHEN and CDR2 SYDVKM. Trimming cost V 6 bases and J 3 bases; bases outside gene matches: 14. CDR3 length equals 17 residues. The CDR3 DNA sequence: TGTGCCAGCAGGCCCGAACCGACAGGGTTGGGTGGAAACACCATATATTTT. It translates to CASRPEPTGLGGNTIYF.

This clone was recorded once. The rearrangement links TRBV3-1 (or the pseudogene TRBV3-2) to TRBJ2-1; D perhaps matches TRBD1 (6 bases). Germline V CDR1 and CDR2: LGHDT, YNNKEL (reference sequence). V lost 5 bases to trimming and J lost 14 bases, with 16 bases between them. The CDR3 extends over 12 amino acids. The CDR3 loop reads CASSNRAGEKFF. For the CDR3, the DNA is TGTGCCAGCAGCAACAGGGCGGGCGAGAAGTTCTTC.

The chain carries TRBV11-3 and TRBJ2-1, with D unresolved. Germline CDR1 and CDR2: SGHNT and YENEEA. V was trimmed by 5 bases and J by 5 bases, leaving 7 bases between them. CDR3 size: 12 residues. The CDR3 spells CASSPLNNEQFF. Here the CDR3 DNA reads TGTGCCAGCAGCCCTTTAAACAATGAGCAGTTCTTC.

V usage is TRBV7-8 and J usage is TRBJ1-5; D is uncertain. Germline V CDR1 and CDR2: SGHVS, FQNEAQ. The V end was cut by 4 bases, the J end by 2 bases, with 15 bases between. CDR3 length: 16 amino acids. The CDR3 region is CASSSLWERGNQPQHF. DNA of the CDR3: TGTGCCAGCAGCTCCCTTTGGGAGAGGGGCAATCAGCCCCAGCATTTT.

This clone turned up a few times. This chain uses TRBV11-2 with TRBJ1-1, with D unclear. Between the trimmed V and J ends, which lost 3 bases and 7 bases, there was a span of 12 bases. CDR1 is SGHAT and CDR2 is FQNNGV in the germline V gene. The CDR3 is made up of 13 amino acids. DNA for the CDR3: TGTGCCAGCAGCTTCATTGCGCACGGTGAAGCTTTCTTT. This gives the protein CASSFIAHGEAFF.

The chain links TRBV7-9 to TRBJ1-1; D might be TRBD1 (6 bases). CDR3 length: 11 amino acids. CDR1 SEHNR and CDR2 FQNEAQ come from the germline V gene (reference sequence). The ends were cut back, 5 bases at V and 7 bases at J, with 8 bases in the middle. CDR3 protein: CASSVDSEAFF. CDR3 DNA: TGTGCCAGCAGCGTGGACAGTGAAGCTTTCTTT.

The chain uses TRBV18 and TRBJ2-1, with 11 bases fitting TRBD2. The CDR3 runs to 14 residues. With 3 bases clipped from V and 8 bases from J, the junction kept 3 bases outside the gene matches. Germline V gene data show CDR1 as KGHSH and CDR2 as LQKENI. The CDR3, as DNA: TGTGCCAGCTCACCTAGCGGGGGGGCATATGAGCAGTTCTTC. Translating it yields CASSPSGGAYEQFF.

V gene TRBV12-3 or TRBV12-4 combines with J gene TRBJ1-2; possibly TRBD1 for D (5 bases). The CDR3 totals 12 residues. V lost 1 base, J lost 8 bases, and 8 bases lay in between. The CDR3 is CASSLDGGGYTF. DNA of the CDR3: TGTGCCAGCAGTTTAGACGGGGGGGGCTACACCTTC.

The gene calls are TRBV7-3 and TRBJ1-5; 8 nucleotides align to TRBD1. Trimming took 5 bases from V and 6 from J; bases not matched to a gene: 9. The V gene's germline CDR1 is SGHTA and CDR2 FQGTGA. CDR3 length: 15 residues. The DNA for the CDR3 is TGTGCCAGCAGCGCTACAGGGGGTTCAGGTCAGCCCCAGCATTTT. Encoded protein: CASSATGGSGQPQHF.

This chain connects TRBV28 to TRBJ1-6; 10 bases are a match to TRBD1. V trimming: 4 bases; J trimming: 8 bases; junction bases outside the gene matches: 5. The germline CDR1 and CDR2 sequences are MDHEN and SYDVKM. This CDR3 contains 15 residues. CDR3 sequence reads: CASSSRQGAHSPLHF. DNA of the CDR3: TGTGCCAGCAGTTCACGACAGGGGGCTCATTCACCCCTCCACTTT. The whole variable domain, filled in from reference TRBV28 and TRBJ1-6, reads DVKVTQSSRYLVKRTGEKVFLECVQDMDHENMFWYRQDPGLGLRLIYFSYDVKMKEKGDIPEGYSVSREKKERFSLILESASTNQTSMYLCASSSRQGAHSPLHFGNGTRLTVT.

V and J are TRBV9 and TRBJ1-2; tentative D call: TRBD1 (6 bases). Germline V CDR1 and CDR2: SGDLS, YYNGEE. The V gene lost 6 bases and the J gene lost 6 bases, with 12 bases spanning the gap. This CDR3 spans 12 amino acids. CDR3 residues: CASKAGADGYTF. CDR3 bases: TGTGCCAGCAAGGCAGGGGCTGATGGCTACACCTTC.

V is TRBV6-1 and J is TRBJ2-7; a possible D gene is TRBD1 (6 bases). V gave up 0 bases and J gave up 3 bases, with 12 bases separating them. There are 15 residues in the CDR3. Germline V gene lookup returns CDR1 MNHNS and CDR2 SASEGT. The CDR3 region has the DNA TGTGCCAGCAGTGAAGCGGTGGCAGGGGTCTACGAGCAGTACTTC. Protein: CASSEAVAGVYEQYF.

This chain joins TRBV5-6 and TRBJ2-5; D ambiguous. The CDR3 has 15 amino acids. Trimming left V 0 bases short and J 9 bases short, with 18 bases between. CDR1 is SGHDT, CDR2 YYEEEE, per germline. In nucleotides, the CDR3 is TGTGCCAGCAGCTTGGCCGGCAGACATAGATTCGCCCAGTACTTC. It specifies CASSLAGRHRFAQYF.

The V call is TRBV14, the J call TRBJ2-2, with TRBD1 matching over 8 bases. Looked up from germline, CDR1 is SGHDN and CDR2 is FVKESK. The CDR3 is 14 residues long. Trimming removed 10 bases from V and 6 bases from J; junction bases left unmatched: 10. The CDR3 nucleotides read TGTGCCACCTCGGACAGGGTGAGGCCCGGGGAGCTGTTTTTT. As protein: CATSDRVRPGELFF.

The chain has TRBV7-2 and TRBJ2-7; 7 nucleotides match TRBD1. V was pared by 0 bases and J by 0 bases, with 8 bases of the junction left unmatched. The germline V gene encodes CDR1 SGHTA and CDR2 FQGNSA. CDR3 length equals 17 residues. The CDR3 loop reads CASSLAPIGQDSYEQYF. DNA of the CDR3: TGTGCCAGCAGCTTAGCGCCGATAGGACAGGACTCCTACGAGCAGTACTTC.

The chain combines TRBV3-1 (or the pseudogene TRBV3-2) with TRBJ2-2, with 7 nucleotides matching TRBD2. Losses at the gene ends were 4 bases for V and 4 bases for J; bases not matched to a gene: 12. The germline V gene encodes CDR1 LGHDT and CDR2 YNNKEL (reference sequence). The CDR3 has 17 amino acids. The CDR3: CASSPYYGGGSTGELFF. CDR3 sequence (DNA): TGTGCCAGCAGCCCCTATTATGGGGGGGGTAGCACCGGGGAGCTGTTTTTT.

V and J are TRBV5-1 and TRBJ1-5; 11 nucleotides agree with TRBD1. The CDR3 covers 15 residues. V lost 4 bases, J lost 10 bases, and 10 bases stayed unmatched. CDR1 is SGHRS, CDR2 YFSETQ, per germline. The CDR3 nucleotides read TGCGCCAGCAGCCTTACAGGGACAGGGGGGAACCCCCAGCATTTT. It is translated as CASSLTGTGGNPQHF.

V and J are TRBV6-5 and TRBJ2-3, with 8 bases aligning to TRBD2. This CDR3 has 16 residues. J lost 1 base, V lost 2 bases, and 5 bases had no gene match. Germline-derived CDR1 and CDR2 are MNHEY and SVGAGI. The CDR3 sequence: CASSYGAGEGTDTQYF. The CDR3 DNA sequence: TGTGCCAGCAGTTACGGAGCGGGAGAGGGCACAGATACGCAGTATTTT.

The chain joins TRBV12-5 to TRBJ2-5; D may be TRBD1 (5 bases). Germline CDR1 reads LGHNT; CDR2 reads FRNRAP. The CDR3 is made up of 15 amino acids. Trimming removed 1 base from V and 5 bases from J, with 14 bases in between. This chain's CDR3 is CASGLDNQGHETQYF. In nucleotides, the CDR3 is TGTGCTAGTGGTTTGGACAACCAGGGTCACGAGACCCAGTACTTC.

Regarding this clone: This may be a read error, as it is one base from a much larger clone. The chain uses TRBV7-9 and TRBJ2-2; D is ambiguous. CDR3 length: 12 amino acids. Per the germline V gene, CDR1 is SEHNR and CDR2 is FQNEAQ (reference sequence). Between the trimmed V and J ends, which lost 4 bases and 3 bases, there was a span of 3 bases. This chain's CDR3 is CASSSYTGELFF. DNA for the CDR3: TGTGCCAGCAGCTCGTACACCGGGGAGCTGTTTTTT.

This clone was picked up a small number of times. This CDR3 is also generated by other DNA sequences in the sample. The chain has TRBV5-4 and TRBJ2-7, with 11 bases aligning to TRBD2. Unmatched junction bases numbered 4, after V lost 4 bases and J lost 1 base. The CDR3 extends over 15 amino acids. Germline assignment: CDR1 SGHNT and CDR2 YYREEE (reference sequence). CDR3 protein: CASSPGLAVSYEQYF. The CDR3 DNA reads TGTGCCAGCAGCCCGGGACTAGCGGTTTCCTACGAGCAGTACTTC.

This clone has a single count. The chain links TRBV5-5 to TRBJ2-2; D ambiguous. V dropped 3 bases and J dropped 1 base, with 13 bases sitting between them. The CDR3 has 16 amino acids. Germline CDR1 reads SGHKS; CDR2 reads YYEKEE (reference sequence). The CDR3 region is CASSSWAQRNTGELFF. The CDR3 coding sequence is TGTGCCAGCAGCTCCTGGGCCCAACGGAACACCGGGGAGCTGTTTTTT.

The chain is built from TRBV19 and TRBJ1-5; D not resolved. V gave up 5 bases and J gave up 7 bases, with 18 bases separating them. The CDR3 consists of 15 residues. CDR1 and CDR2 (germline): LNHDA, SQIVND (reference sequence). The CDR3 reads CASSPPGRFQQPQHF. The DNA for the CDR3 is TGTGCCAGTAGTCCCCCGGGTAGGTTTCAGCAGCCCCAGCATTTT.

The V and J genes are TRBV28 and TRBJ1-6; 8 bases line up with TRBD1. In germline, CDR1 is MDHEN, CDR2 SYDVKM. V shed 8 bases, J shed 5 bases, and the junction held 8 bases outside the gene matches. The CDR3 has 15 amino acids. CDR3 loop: CASGRLDRDNSPLHF. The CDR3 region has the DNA TGTGCCAGCGGGAGACTGGACAGGGATAATTCACCCCTCCACTTT.

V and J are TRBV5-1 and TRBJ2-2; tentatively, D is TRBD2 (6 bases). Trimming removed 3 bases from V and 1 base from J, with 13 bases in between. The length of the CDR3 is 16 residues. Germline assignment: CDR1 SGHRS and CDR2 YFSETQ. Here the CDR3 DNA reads TGCGCCAGCAGCTCCCCGGGACTGATGAACACCGGGGAGCTGTTTTTT. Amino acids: CASSSPGLMNTGELFF.

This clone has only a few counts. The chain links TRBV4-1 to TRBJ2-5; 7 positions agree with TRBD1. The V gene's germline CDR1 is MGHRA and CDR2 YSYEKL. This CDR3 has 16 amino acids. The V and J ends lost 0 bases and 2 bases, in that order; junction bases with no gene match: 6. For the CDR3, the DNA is TGCGCCAGCAGCCAAGATCCGACAGGGATTCAAGAGACCCAGTACTTC. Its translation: CASSQDPTGIQETQYF.

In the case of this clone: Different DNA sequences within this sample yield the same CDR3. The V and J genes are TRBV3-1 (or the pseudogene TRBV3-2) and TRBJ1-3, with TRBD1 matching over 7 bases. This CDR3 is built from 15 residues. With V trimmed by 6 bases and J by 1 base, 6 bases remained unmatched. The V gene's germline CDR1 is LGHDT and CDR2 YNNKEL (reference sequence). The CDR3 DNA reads TGTGCCAGCAGTAGAGGGGGCGCATCTGGAAACACCATATATTTT. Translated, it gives CASSRGGASGNTIYF.

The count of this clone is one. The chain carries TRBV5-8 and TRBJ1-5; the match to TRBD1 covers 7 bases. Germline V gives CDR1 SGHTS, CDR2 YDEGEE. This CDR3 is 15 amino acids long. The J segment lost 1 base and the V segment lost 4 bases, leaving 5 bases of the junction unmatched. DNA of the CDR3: TGTGCCAGCAGCCGGGACAGCGGGAGCAATCAGCCCCAGCATTTT. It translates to CASSRDSGSNQPQHF.

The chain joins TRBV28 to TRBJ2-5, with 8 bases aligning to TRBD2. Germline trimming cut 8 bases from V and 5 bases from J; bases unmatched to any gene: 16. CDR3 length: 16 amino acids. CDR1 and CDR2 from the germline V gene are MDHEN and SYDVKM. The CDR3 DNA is TGTGCCAGCCCCCCGATGGCGGGAGGAGGGGAGGAGACCCAGTACTTC. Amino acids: CASPPMAGGGEETQYF.